This TCR beta chain is drawn from a study of metastatic and nonmetastatic thyroid tumors. Points from the study as a whole: Compared with benign nodules, malignant thyroid tumors were reported to have significantly higher TCR beta diversity in both blood and tumor.

On this clone: Antigen: not known. Other nucleotide sequences in the sample specify the same CDR3.

Source study methods: In papillary thyroid cancer, a distant-metastasis classifier was built using CDR3 differences across clinicopathological groups. Using MiXCR, TCRdb re-called clones from the PCR reads. The V and J calls were determined by TCRdb, not by the authors. The sample lists approximately 12,000 clones; 30% to 35% were seen once. The germline V gene encodes CDR1 DFQATT and CDR2 SNEGSKA (reference sequence). The CDR3 extends over 13 amino acids. V was pared by 3 bases and J by 5 bases, with 13 bases between. Treatment of any kind had been given to no patient before thyroid surgery. The V call is TRBV20-1, the J call TRBJ2-5, with a weak D call TRBD2 (5 bases). The sequencing input was tumor tissue. The receptor was derived from a male donor with papillary thyroid cancer or a benign thyroid nodule (not recorded which). Some clones in this sample may be carry-over from other donors' samples. The CDR3 bases are TGCAGTGCTAGGGGTGCGGGTAGGGAGACCCAGTACTTC. As protein: CSARGAGRETQYF.